This passage covers 21 T cell receptor beta chains from one sample sequenced in a study of T-cell reconstitution after alpha-beta-depleted transplantation in children. TCRbeta library preparation incorporated unique molecular identifiers. TCRdb used MiXCR to reprocess the PCR reads, holding one entry per CDR3 protein. Of tens of thousands of distinct CDR3 sequences in the sample, over 5% were seen once. This sample comprised PBMCs, mostly from graft donor cells, obtained 180 days after TCRalphabeta/CD19-depleted stem cell transplant. These receptor sequences come from a male patient younger than 18 who had a stem cell transplant for acute myeloid leukemia, so the T cells may come from the graft donor.

This clonotype is deemed medium-sized. The chain is built from TRBV7-6 and TRBJ2-7; D may correspond to TRBD1 or TRBD2 (5 bases each). V lost 5 bases to trimming and J lost 0 bases, with 14 bases between them. The CDR3 runs to 15 residues. Germline CDR1 reads SGHVS; CDR2 reads FNYEAQ. CDR3 nucleotide sequence: TGTGCCAGCAGCCGCGGTGGGGGAAGCTCCTACGAGCAGTACTTC. Protein: CASSRGGGSSYEQYF. The complete variable domain, with remaining parts taken from reference TRBV7-6 and TRBJ2-7, reads GAGVSQSPRYKVTKRGQDVALRCDPISGHVSLYWYRQALGQGPEFLTYFNYEAQQDKSGLPNDRFSAERPEGSISTLTIQRTEQRDSAMYRCASSRGGGSSYEQYFGPGTRLTVT.

This clonotype has at least ten counts. The rearrangement uses TRBV7-2 and TRBJ1-5; D gene uncertain. V lost 1 base and J 3 bases, leaving 13 bases between the germline ends. CDR3 size: 16 residues. The germline V gene encodes CDR1 SGHTA and CDR2 FQGNSA. The CDR3 protein is CASSLGGGLVNQPQHF. The CDR3 DNA sequence: TGTGCCAGCAGCTTAGGCGGAGGGCTGGTCAATCAGCCCCAGCATTTT.

This clonotype appeared many times. The rearrangement uses TRBV20-1 and TRBJ2-7; D unresolved. Trimming took off 3 bases at V and 6 bases at J, with 9 bases between the two ends. The CDR3 is 11 amino acids. Germline V gene sequence: CDR1 DFQATT, CDR2 SNEGSKA (reference sequence). Here the CDR3 DNA reads TGCAGTGCTAGCCTCCAACGCGAGCAGTACTTC. Translation gives CSASLQREQYF.

As concerns this clonotype: This may arise from a read error, as a much more abundant clone is one base away. The chain carries TRBV29-1 and TRBJ1-2, with D perhaps TRBD1 (6 bases). The length of the CDR3 is 12 residues. In germline, CDR1 is SQVTM, CDR2 ANQGSEA. Trimming cost V 3 bases and J 6 bases, with 11 bases left between them. The CDR3 sequence is CSVDGGGDGYTF. The CDR3 nucleotides read TGCAGCGTTGACGGGGGCGGCGATGGCTACACCTTC.

This clonotype is categorized as medium-sized. This chain links TRBV7-3 with TRBJ2-5, with 14 bases fitting TRBD2. The CDR3 loop spans 18 amino acids. Looked up from germline, CDR1 is SGHTA and CDR2 is FQGTGA. The ends lost 5 bases at V and 0 bases at J; junction bases unmatched: 8. This CDR3 reads CASSRGTSGRTNQETQYF. As DNA, the CDR3 is TGTGCCAGCAGCAGAGGGACTAGCGGGAGAACCAACCAAGAGACCCAGTACTTC. Full variable domain (rest looked up from reference TRBV7-3 and TRBJ2-5): GAGVSQTPSNKVTEKGKYVELRCDPISGHTALYWYRQSLGQGPEFLIYFQGTGAADDSGLPNDRFFAVRPEGSVSTLKIQRTERGDSAVYLCASSRGTSGRTNQETQYFGPGTRLLVL.

The sample holds many counts of this clonotype. V gene TRBV7-6 combines with J gene TRBJ2-1; D possibly corresponds to TRBD2 (6 bases). V lost 3 bases to trimming and J lost 5 bases, with 14 bases between them. The CDR3 spans 15 residues. Germline V gene data show CDR1 as SGHVS and CDR2 as FNYEAQ. The CDR3 spells CASSLGLMTHNEQFF. The CDR3 nucleotides read TGTGCCAGCAGCTTGGGACTCATGACCCACAATGAGCAGTTCTTC.

This clonotype was observed many times. J is TRBJ2-4 and V is TRBV7-2; unclear D gene. Between the trimmed V and J ends, which lost 5 bases and 1 base, there was a span of 12 bases. CDR1 and CDR2 from the germline V gene are SGHTA and FQGNSA. The CDR3 is 15 residues long. CDR3 loop: CASSPHAWAKNIQYF. The CDR3 nucleotides are TGTGCCAGCAGCCCCCACGCGTGGGCCAAAAACATTCAGTACTTC.

This clonotype occurred many times. J is TRBJ2-5 and V is TRBV18; D possibly corresponds to TRBD1 (6 bases). Germline V gene sequence: CDR1 KGHSH, CDR2 LQKENI. Trimming removed 2 bases at V and 1 base at J, with 17 bases between. The CDR3 consists of 17 residues. The CDR3 reads CASSPFFPQDSQETQYF. The CDR3 region has the DNA TGTGCCAGCTCACCATTTTTTCCCCAGGACAGCCAAGAGACCCAGTACTTC.

Relative to its sample, this clonotype is medium-sized. The V gene is TRBV7-8, the J gene TRBJ2-7; maybe TRBD1 (5 bases). The germline V gene encodes CDR1 SGHVS and CDR2 FQNEAQ. The V and J ends lost 5 bases and 5 bases respectively, with 10 bases between them. The CDR3 sequence is 12 residues long. The CDR3 reads CASSRQYHEQYF. In DNA form, the CDR3 reads TGTGCCAGCAGCCGACAGTACCACGAGCAGTACTTC.

This clonotype was recorded many times. The V and J genes are TRBV28 and TRBJ2-5, with D uncertain. V shed 5 bases and J shed 2 bases, with 12 bases lying between them. This CDR3 has 14 amino acids. The germline V gene has CDR1 MDHEN and CDR2 SYDVKM. This chain's CDR3 is CASSPSGSQETQYF. DNA of the CDR3: TGTGCCAGCAGTCCTTCCGGGTCACAAGAGACCCAGTACTTC.

This clonotype has a count of ten or more. The chain links TRBV7-9 to TRBJ1-4; the D gene is possibly TRBD1 (5 bases). The CDR3 length is 14 residues. The germline V gene has CDR1 SEHNR and CDR2 FQNEAQ (reference sequence). Trimming took off 8 bases at V and 8 bases at J, with 18 bases between the two ends. The CDR3 loop is CASRRDGPFEKLFF. DNA of the CDR3: TGTGCCAGCCGAAGGGACGGGCCTTTCGAAAAACTGTTTTTT.

This clonotype was seen ten or more times. The chain has TRBV7-2 and TRBJ2-7; the D gene is possibly TRBD1 (6 bases). Between the trimmed V and J ends, which lost 4 bases and 3 bases, there was a span of 10 bases. The length of the CDR3 is 13 residues. The germline V gene has CDR1 SGHTA and CDR2 FQGNSA. The CDR3 DNA reads as TGTGCCAGCAGCTCTACAGGGTTCTACGAGCAGTACTTC. Encoded protein: CASSSTGFYEQYF.

In this sample, this clonotype turned up many times. The genes are TRBV27 and TRBJ1-1, with no clear D. The V gene's germline CDR1 is MNHEY and CDR2 SMNVEV (reference sequence). CDR3 length: 14 amino acids. V lost 1 base, J lost 5 bases, and 11 bases lay in between. CDR3 nucleotide sequence: TGTGCCAGCAGTTTATATGGGGTAGGGACTGAAGCTTTCTTT. Its protein is CASSLYGVGTEAFF.

This clonotype was detected ten times or more. The genes are TRBV7-9 and TRBJ2-7; 9 bases are a match to TRBD2. With V trimmed by 5 bases and J by 7 bases, 12 bases remained unmatched. The V gene's germline CDR1 is SEHNR and CDR2 FQNEAQ (reference sequence). This CDR3 spans 15 amino acids. CDR3 sequence (DNA): TGTGCCAGCAGCGTCAGTTCTAGCGGGGCAGGGGAGCAGTACGTC. It codes for CASSVSSSGAGEQYV.

Ten or more counts support this clonotype. CDR3 amino acids: CASSRAQEGTGLYEQYF. CDR3 coding DNA: TGTGCCAGCAGTAGGGCCCAGGAGGGGACAGGGCTATACGAGCAGTACTTC. The chain carries TRBV27 and TRBJ2-7; 9 positions agree with TRBD1. The V gene's germline CDR1 is MNHEY and CDR2 SMNVEV (reference sequence). The CDR3 totals 17 residues. The V gene end was trimmed by 5 bases and the J gene end by 4 bases; junction bases not matched to a gene: 15.

This chain links TRBV19 with TRBJ2-7; D is unclear. V lost 3 bases and J 6 bases, leaving 9 bases between the germline ends. Germline V gives CDR1 LNHDA, CDR2 SQIVND (reference sequence). CDR3 length equals 12 residues. CDR3 residues: CASSIVLGEQYF. The CDR3 DNA reads TGTGCCAGTAGTATCGTACTCGGCGAGCAGTACTTC.

In its sample, this clonotype was seen a few times. The chain combines TRBV28 with TRBJ2-4; 12 bases are a match to TRBD2. The CDR3 loop spans 16 amino acids. J lost 7 bases, V lost 6 bases, and 10 bases had no gene match. Germline V gene data show CDR1 as MDHEN and CDR2 as SYDVKM. CDR3 coding DNA: TGTGCCAGCAGATCCGGGACTAGCGGGTTTTGGAACATTCAGTACTTC. It translates to CASRSGTSGFWNIQYF.

This clonotype showed up many times. The chain combines TRBV29-1 with TRBJ2-7; D might be TRBD1 or TRBD2, each matching 5 bases. V lost 5 bases and J lost 2, with 16 bases in between. The germline gives CDR1 SQVTM, CDR2 ANQGSEA. The CDR3 sequence is 14 residues long. The DNA for the CDR3 is TGCAGCGTTTTAGACCCTGGGACGGCCTACGAGCAGTACTTC. The encoded protein is CSVLDPGTAYEQYF.

This clonotype has ten or more counts. The chain recombines TRBV15 with TRBJ2-5, with 8 bases matching TRBD2. The CDR3 length is 16 residues. After removal of 4 bases from V and 5 bases from J, the junction contained 12 bases not matched to a gene. Germline loops: CDR1 LNHNV, CDR2 YYDKDF (reference sequence). This CDR3 reads CATSKDLSGRAETQYF. CDR3 DNA sequence: TGTGCCACCAGCAAAGACTTGAGCGGGAGAGCGGAGACCCAGTACTTC.

This clonotype showed up many times. This chain links TRBV12-5 with TRBJ2-1, with 8 bases that match TRBD1. From germline, CDR1 is LGHNT and CDR2 FRNRAP. The CDR3 runs 16 residues. V lost 0 bases, J lost 2 bases, and 3 bases stayed unmatched. CDR3: CASGLVDRGPYNEQFF. Here the CDR3 DNA reads TGTGCTAGTGGTTTGGTAGACAGGGGCCCCTACAATGAGCAGTTCTTC.

This clonotype was seen ten or more times. The chain combines TRBV20-1 with TRBJ2-7; 9 bases map to TRBD2. Germline CDR1 and CDR2: DFQATT and SNEGSKA (reference sequence). Trimming took 2 bases from V and 2 from J; bases not matched to a gene: 1. This CDR3 comprises 13 residues. The CDR3 nucleotides are TGCAGTGCTAGACGCGGGAGGGCCTACGAGCAGTACTTC. This encodes CSARRGRAYEQYF.